This is a list of T cell receptor beta chains from one sample in a study of T-cell memory formation after mild COVID-19. TCRdb reprocessed the 5' RACE reads with MiXCR, giving one entry per CDR3 protein. The sample includes hundreds of thousands of distinct CDR3 sequences, 16% of them seen just once. Sequencing was performed on PBMCs or a T cell subset sorted from them (not recorded which). The receptors here all came from a man between 18 and 29 years old who had mild COVID-19 (a few samples of this study predate the infection). Cell type and time point are not known. Both conserved end residues are part of each CDR3. D genes are given only for firm matches. Clone size, where shown, is once, few, many, or a class for clones that have expanded.

V: TRBV15
D: NA
size: NA
J: TRBJ1-2
CDR3: CATSRDDSGYTF
DNA: TGTGCCACCAGCAGAGACGACAGTGGCTACACCTTC

V: TRBV7-6
D: NA
size: NA
J: TRBJ1-1
CDR3: CASSLRTGTAEAFF
DNA: TGTGCCAGCAGCTTGAGGACGGGAACGGCTGAAGCTTTCTTT

V: TRBV7-3
D: TRBD1
size: NA
J: TRBJ1-1
CDR3: CASSAGGGTEAFF
DNA: TGTGCCAGCAGCGCAGGGGGCGGGACTGAAGCTTTCTTT

V: TRBV7-2
D: TRBD1
size: many
J: TRBJ2-3
CDR3: CASSDRGSDTQYF
DNA: TGTGCCAGCAGCGACAGGGGCTCGGATACGCAGTATTTT

V: TRBV6-4
D: NA
size: few
J: TRBJ2-2
CDR3: CASSDSDTGELFF
DNA: TGTGCCAGCAGTGACTCGGACACCGGGGAGCTGTTTTTT

V: TRBV7-2
D: NA
size: few
J: TRBJ1-5
CDR3: CASSWADQPQHF
DNA: TGTGCCAGCAGCTGGGCCGATCAGCCCCAGCATTTT

V: TRBV5-1
D: NA
size: many
J: TRBJ2-4
CDR3: CASSVLGRQNIQYF
DNA: TGCGCCAGCAGCGTACTGGGGCGCCAAAACATTCAGTACTTC

V: TRBV6-2/TRBV6-3
D: NA
size: few
J: TRBJ1-5
CDR3: CASSDRSGGNQPQHF
DNA: TGTGCCAGCAGTGACAGGTCGGGGGGCAATCAGCCCCAGCATTTT

V: TRBV4-3
D: TRBD2
size: few
J: TRBJ2-1
CDR3: CASSQERPSGGFEQFF
DNA: TGCGCCAGCAGCCAAGAGCGCCCTAGCGGGGGTTTTGAGCAGTTCTTC

V: TRBV20-1
D: NA
size: few
J: TRBJ1-5
CDR3: CSARDTSNQPQHF
DNA: TGCAGTGCCCGGGACACTAGCAATCAGCCCCAGCATTTT

V: TRBV12-3/TRBV12-4
D: NA
size: NA
J: TRBJ2-3
CDR3: CASGSGADTQYF
DNA: TGTGCCAGTGGGTCGGGGGCAGATACGCAGTATTTT

V: TRBV5-6
D: NA
size: few
J: TRBJ2-5
CDR3: CASNRRETQYF
DNA: TGTGCCAGCAATAGGCGGGAGACCCAGTACTTC

V: TRBV4-3
D: NA
size: few
J: TRBJ2-2
CDR3: CASSQDPAGIETGELFF
DNA: TGCGCCAGCAGCCAAGATCCGGCGGGTATAGAGACCGGGGAGCTGTTTTTT

V: TRBV7-9
D: NA
size: NA
J: TRBJ1-4
CDR3: CASSLALTEGEKLFF
DNA: TGTGCCAGCAGCTTAGCCCTGACCGAGGGGGAAAAACTGTTTTTT

V: TRBV7-2
D: NA
size: few
J: TRBJ1-5
CDR3: CASSQGARGSNQPQHF
DNA: TGTGCCAGCAGCCAGGGTGCCAGGGGCAGCAATCAGCCCCAGCATTTT

V: TRBV20-1
D: NA
size: NA
J: TRBJ2-1
CDR3: CSASRTDNEQFF
DNA: TGCAGTGCGAGTCGGACAGACAATGAGCAGTTCTTC

V: TRBV6-5
D: TRBD2
size: NA
J: TRBJ2-2
CDR3: CASTKRGRGVTGELFF
DNA: TGTGCCAGCACCAAACGGGGGCGGGGGGTCACCGGGGAGCTGTTTTTT

V: TRBV4-3
D: NA
size: NA
J: TRBJ1-1
CDR3: CASSQDLGGPEAFF
DNA: TGCGCCAGCAGCCAAGATCTAGGGGGGCCGGAAGCTTTCTTT

V: TRBV19
D: NA
size: NA
J: TRBJ2-1
CDR3: CASSIAGGLDDEQFF
DNA: TGTGCCAGTAGTATAGCGGGGGGCCTAGATGATGAGCAGTTCTTC

V: TRBV20-1
D: TRBD1
size: NA
J: TRBJ1-1
CDR3: CSAKLTGGGTEAFF
DNA: TGCAGTGCTAAATTAACAGGGGGCGGAACTGAAGCTTTCTTT